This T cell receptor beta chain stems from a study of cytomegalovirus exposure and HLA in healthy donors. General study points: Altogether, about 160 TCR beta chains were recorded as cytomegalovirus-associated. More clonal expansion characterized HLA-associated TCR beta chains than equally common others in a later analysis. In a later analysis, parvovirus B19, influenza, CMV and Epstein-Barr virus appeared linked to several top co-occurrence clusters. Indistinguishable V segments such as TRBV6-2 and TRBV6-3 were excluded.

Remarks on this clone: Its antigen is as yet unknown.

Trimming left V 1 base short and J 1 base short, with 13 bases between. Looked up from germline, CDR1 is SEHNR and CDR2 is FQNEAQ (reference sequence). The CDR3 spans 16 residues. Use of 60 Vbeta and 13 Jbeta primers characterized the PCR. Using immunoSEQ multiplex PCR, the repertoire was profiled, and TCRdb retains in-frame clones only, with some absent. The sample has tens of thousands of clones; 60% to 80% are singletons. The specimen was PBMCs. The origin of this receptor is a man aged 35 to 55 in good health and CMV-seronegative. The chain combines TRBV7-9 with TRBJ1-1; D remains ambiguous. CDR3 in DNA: TGTGCCAGCAGCTTAGATTTTGGTCAGAAGAACACTGAAGCTTTCTTT. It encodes CASSLDFGQKNTEAFF.